This record looks at one T cell receptor beta chain sequence and its context. What it recognizes is unknown. This sample is part of a study of T cell repertoires in cytomegalovirus infection. Each CDR3 protein gets one entry after TCRdb re-called the reads with MiXCR. The sample lists roughly 130,000 distinct CDR3 sequences; 20% to 30% were seen once. After removal of 6 bases from V and 9 bases from J, the junction contained 8 bases not matched to a gene. The CDR3 sequence is 13 residues long. CDR1 and CDR2 (germline): KGHSH, LQKENI. V usage is TRBV18 and J usage is TRBJ1-5, with 7 nucleotides matching TRBD1. The sample consisted of PBMCs, sequenced either directly or after in vitro stimulation (not recorded which). The TCR originated in a human donor in good health (CMV status not recorded). Some clones in this sample may be carry-over from other donors' samples. CDR3 nucleotides: TGTGCCAGCTCTCCCGACAGGGCGCGGCCCCAGCATTTT. Translating gives CASSPDRARPQHF.